The 19 T cell receptor beta chains given below trace back to one sample, sequenced in a study of blood T cell repertoires in COVID-19. Only in-frame clones appear in the TCRdb table, and some are missing; sequencing was by immunoSEQ multiplex PCR. The sample has approximately 350,000 clones, around 89% seen once; the top ten hold around 1.2%. Sequences were obtained from peripheral blood. The receptor source for this set is a man between 35 and 55 years old with acute or convalescent COVID-19.

This clone occurred once. The chain employs TRBV27 and TRBJ2-7, with D tentatively TRBD2 (5 bases). Germline CDR1 reads MNHEY; CDR2 reads SMNVEV (reference sequence). There are 13 residues in the CDR3. The V and J ends lost 3 bases and 7 bases respectively, with 13 bases between them. The DNA of the CDR3 is TGTGCCAGCAGTTTGAGTAGCGTGGGTGAGCAGTACTTC. It is translated as CASSLSSVGEQYF.

The V call is TRBV19, the J call TRBJ1-5, with D uncertain. The germline V gene has CDR1 LNHDA and CDR2 SQIVND (reference sequence). This CDR3 spans 15 amino acids. The V end was cut by 6 bases, the J end by 6 bases, with 18 bases between. CDR3 sequence: CASRTQVRRGQPQHF. The CDR3 nucleotides are TGTGCCAGTAGAACCCAAGTTCGCAGAGGTCAGCCCCAGCATTTT.

CDR3 nucleotide sequence: TGTGCCAGCAGCCAAGTAACGGGAGCTTTCTTT. Translated: CASSQVTGAFF. The chain joins TRBV14 to TRBJ1-1, with D hard to call. Germline lookup yields CDR1 SGHDN and CDR2 FVKESK. V was cut by 1 base and J by 10 bases, with 7 bases left in between. This CDR3 spans 11 amino acids.

The chain has TRBV11-2 and TRBJ2-2, with D tentatively TRBD1 (6 bases). Germline values: CDR1 SGHAT, CDR2 FQNNGV. V was clipped by 5 bases and J by 9 bases, with 22 bases between them. The CDR3 sequence is 16 residues long. DNA for the CDR3: TGTGCCAGCAGCCCCCTGGGGGCGGCGGCACACCGGGAGCTGTTTTTT. It codes for CASSPLGAAAHRELFF.

The chain carries TRBV19 and TRBJ2-1; 13 bases agree with TRBD2. CDR1 and CDR2 (germline): LNHDA, SQIVND (reference sequence). The CDR3 loop spans 15 amino acids. The J segment lost 8 bases and the V segment lost 7 bases, leaving 8 bases of the junction unmatched. The CDR3 bases are TGTGCCAGTACCAGCCGGACTAGCGGGGGCTATGAGCAGTTCTTC. Protein product: CASTSRTSGGYEQFF.

The J gene is TRBJ1-4, the V gene TRBV27; possibly TRBD1 for D (5 bases). V shed 4 bases and J shed 6 bases, with 24 bases lying between them. CDR1 is MNHEY, CDR2 SMNVEV, per germline (reference sequence). The length of the CDR3 is 18 residues. The CDR3 here is CASSSKPTVLRADEKLFF. Written as DNA, the CDR3 is TGTGCCAGCAGTTCCAAACCGACAGTTCTCCGGGCGGATGAAAAACTGTTTTTT.

This chain uses TRBV21-1 with TRBJ2-1; TRBD1 reflects the table's D call only, with no check against the DNA. TRBV21-1 is given as a pseudogene. This CDR3 region has 17 residues. The CDR3 protein is CASSKEVEDTLHNEQFF. DNA for the CDR3: TGTGCCAGCAGCAAAGAGGTTGAGGACACGCTTCACAATGAGCAGTTCTTC.

This rearrangement joins TRBV2 to TRBJ2-5; 10 bases fit TRBD2. Germline V gives CDR1 SNHLY, CDR2 FYNNEI. J lost 5 bases, V lost 6 bases, and 12 bases had no gene match. The CDR3 covers 16 residues. This CDR3 reads CASRPPPSGGGETQYF. CDR3 nucleotide sequence: TGTGCCAGCAGGCCCCCCCCTAGCGGGGGTGGGGAGACCCAGTACTTC.

This chain links TRBV28 with TRBJ2-7; TRBD1 might be the D (6 bases). The CDR3 totals 18 residues. The ends were cut back, 6 bases at V and 5 bases at J, with 29 bases in the middle. Germline V gene data show CDR1 as MDHEN and CDR2 as SYDVKM. For the CDR3, the DNA is TGTGCCAGCAGGTTCATGGGACAAACCGGACCACCTCTCAACGAGCAGTACTTC. This gives the protein CASRFMGQTGPPLNEQYF.

Details on this clone: An end of the junction does not agree with germline; a read error may underlie this. The rearrangement joins TRBV11-2 to TRBJ2-1; 11 nucleotides align to TRBD2. CDR1 SGHAT and CDR2 FQNNGV come from the germline V gene. The CDR3 length is 12 residues. The CDR3 coding sequence is TGTGCCAGCAGCTTCCGGACTAGCGGGCCACTCTTC. Its protein product is CASSFRTSGPLF.

This chain uses TRBV9 with TRBJ2-2; 7 nucleotides match TRBD1. Trimming at V came to 4 bases and at J to 3 bases, leaving 6 bases not matched to a gene. Germline CDR1 reads SGDLS; CDR2 reads YYNGEE. The CDR3 sequence is 15 residues long. In DNA form, the CDR3 reads TGTGCCAGCAGCACAGGGACAGTTCACACCGGGGAGCTGTTTTTT. It is translated as CASSTGTVHTGELFF.

The CDR3 spells CASTLDLGGNEQFF. Written as DNA, the CDR3 is TGTGCCAGCACCCTTGACCTTGGGGGGAATGAGCAGTTCTTC. This rearrangement joins TRBV6-5 to TRBJ2-1; maybe TRBD2 (6 bases). CDR1 and CDR2 (germline): MNHEY, SVGAGI. Trimming pared 7 bases from V and 7 bases from J, leaving 17 bases between. This CDR3 is 14 amino acids long.

The V gene is TRBV18, the J gene TRBJ2-1; 8 bases align to TRBD1. The J segment lost 2 bases and the V segment lost 3 bases, leaving 3 bases of the junction unmatched. The CDR3 consists of 15 residues. Germline V gene data show CDR1 as KGHSH and CDR2 as LQKENI. CDR3 nucleotides: TGTGCCAGCTCACCGACAGGGGACACCTACAATGAGCAGTTCTTC. Its translation is CASSPTGDTYNEQFF. Complete variable domain (other parts from reference TRBV18 and TRBJ2-1): NAGVMQNPRHLVRRRGQEARLRCSPMKGHSHVYWYRQLPEEGLKFMVYLQKENIIDESGMPKERFSAEFPKEGPSILRIQQVVRGDSAAYFCASSPTGDTYNEQFFGPGTRLTVL.

V is TRBV28 and J is TRBJ1-5, with a tentative D call TRBD1 (6 bases). CDR1 and CDR2 from the germline V gene are MDHEN and SYDVKM. The ends were cut back, 2 bases at V and 7 bases at J, with 12 bases in the middle. This CDR3 is built from 14 residues. In nucleotides, the CDR3 is TGTGCCAGCAGTTTAATACAGGGATGGCAGCCCCAGCATTTT. This sequence encodes CASSLIQGWQPQHF.

J is TRBJ1-3 and V is TRBV15, with 7 bases that match TRBD1. V was pared by 3 bases and J by 16 bases, with 12 bases of the junction left unmatched. CDR1 is LNHNV and CDR2 is YYDKDF in the germline V gene (reference sequence). This CDR3 comprises 13 residues. DNA of the CDR3: TGTGCCACCAGCAGGTGGGACAGCCCTCCAATGTATTTT. Translation gives CATSRWDSPPMYF.

The chain has TRBV27 and TRBJ2-7; 7 nucleotides align to TRBD1. Germline trimming cut 2 bases from V and 1 base from J; bases unmatched to any gene: 2. Germline CDR1 reads MNHEY; CDR2 reads SMNVEV (reference sequence). This CDR3 has 14 residues. CDR3 coding DNA: TGTGCCAGCAGTTTAAGACAGGGATCCTACGAGCAGTACTTC. Protein sequence: CASSLRQGSYEQYF.

The table lists this clone with a few counts. This chain connects TRBV11-1 to TRBJ2-7, with 7 nucleotides matching TRBD1. The CDR3 is made up of 16 amino acids. The ends lost 3 bases at V and 4 bases at J; junction bases unmatched: 12. Per germline, CDR1 SGHAT and CDR2 FQDESV (reference sequence). CDR3 region: CASSFGSGQVGYEQYF. CDR3 bases: TGTGCCAGCAGCTTTGGAAGCGGACAGGTCGGGTACGAGCAGTACTTC.

This chain uses TRBV19 with TRBJ1-1, with D perhaps matching TRBD1 (5 bases). V was pared by 5 bases and J by 4 bases, with 11 bases between. Germline CDR1 LNHDA, CDR2 SQIVND (reference sequence). The CDR3 extends over 13 amino acids. The DNA for the CDR3 is TGTGCCAGTAGTGAGTTAAGGGGCACTGAAGCTTTCTTT. It specifies CASSELRGTEAFF.

This chain connects TRBV10-3 to TRBJ2-1, with 12 bases aligning to TRBD2. The length of the CDR3 is 16 residues. V lost 7 bases, J lost 5 bases, and 9 bases stayed unmatched. CDR1 ENHRY and CDR2 SYGVKD come from the germline V gene. CDR3 DNA sequence: TGTGCCATCAAGGAGACTAGCGGGAGTCCCGACAATGAGCAGTTCTTC. This sequence encodes CAIKETSGSPDNEQFF.